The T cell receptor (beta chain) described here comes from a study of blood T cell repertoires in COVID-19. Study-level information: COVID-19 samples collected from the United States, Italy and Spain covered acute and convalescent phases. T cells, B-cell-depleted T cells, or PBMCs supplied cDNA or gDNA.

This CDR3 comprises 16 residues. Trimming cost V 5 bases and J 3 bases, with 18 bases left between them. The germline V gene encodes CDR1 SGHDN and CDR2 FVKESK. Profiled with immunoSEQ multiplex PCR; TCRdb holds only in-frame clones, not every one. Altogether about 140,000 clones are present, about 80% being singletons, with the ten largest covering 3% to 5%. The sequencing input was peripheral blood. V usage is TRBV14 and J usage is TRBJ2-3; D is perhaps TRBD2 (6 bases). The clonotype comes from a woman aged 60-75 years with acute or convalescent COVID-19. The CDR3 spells CASSLNPGLITDTQYF. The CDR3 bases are TGTGCCAGCAGCTTAAACCCGGGACTTATTACAGATACGCAGTATTTT. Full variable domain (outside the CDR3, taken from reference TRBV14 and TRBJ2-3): EAGVTQFPSHSVIEKGQTVTLRCDPISGHDNLYWYRRVMGKEIKFLLHFVKESKQDESGMPNNRFLAERTGGTYSTLKVQPAELEDSGVYFCASSLNPGLITDTQYFGPGTRLTVL.